Listed here are 28 T cell receptor beta chains from one sample, sequenced in a study of cytomegalovirus exposure and HLA in healthy donors. Using immunoSEQ multiplex PCR, the repertoire was profiled, and TCRdb retains in-frame clones only, with some absent. The sample has around 140,000 clones; roughly 87% are singletons. The specimen sequenced was PBMCs. The receptors here all came from a man aged 18 to 30 in good health and CMV-seropositive.

This chain joins TRBV28 and TRBJ2-7; the D gene is possibly TRBD2 (5 bases). V lost 2 bases to trimming and J lost 4 bases, with 12 bases between them. The V gene's germline CDR1 is MDHEN and CDR2 SYDVKM. The CDR3 covers 14 residues. CDR3 nucleotides: TGTGCCAGCAGTTTAGAGGGAACGCCATACGAGCAGTACTTC. It codes for CASSLEGTPYEQYF.

This clone was recorded once. The chain is built from TRBV14 and TRBJ2-1, with D possibly TRBD1 on 7 matching bases. The CDR3 length is 15 residues. The ends were cut back, 5 bases at V and 7 bases at J, with 18 bases in the middle. CDR1 is SGHDN and CDR2 is FVKESK in the germline V gene. The CDR3 region has the DNA TGTGCCAGCAGCGTCGGACAGGTTGCGGGAAATGAGCAGTTCTTC. The encoded protein is CASSVGQVAGNEQFF.

The rearrangement links TRBV6-6 to TRBJ1-1, with 10 bases fitting TRBD1. Unmatched junction bases numbered 11, after V lost 5 bases and J lost 5 bases. The length of the CDR3 is 16 residues. Germline CDR1 is MNHNY and CDR2 is SVGAGI (reference sequence). The CDR3 reads CASSPARQGAETEAFF. In DNA form, the CDR3 reads TGTGCCAGCAGTCCGGCCCGACAGGGGGCAGAGACTGAAGCTTTCTTT.

V is TRBV16 and J is TRBJ2-7; D is undetermined. V lost 6 bases to trimming and J lost 4 bases, with 19 bases between them. CDR1 and CDR2 from the germline V gene are KGHSY and FQNENV. The CDR3 runs 15 residues. The CDR3 here is CASSPYLGPLYEQYF. Here the CDR3 DNA reads TGTGCCAGCAGTCCCTATCTAGGCCCTCTTTACGAGCAGTACTTC.

The chain couples TRBV7-2 to TRBJ2-7, with 16 bases lining up with TRBD2. The trim removed 5 bases at V and 2 bases at J, leaving 9 bases unmatched. Germline CDR1 reads SGHTA; CDR2 reads FQGNSA. The CDR3 contains 18 residues. The CDR3 region has the DNA TGTGCCAGCAGCCGAGCTGGGGGACTAGCGGGGGGGCCCTACGAGCAGTACTTC. This codes for CASSRAGGLAGGPYEQYF.

The chain links TRBV6-6 to TRBJ1-2; 8 positions match TRBD1. Germline V gene lookup returns CDR1 MNHNY and CDR2 SVGAGI (reference sequence). Germline trimming cut 8 bases from V and 0 bases from J; bases unmatched to any gene: 2. CDR3 length equals 13 residues. The chain's CDR3 is CASATGANYGYTF. Written as DNA, the CDR3 is TGTGCCAGCGCGACAGGGGCTAACTATGGCTACACCTTC.

The chain uses TRBV10-2 and TRBJ1-3; 8 nucleotides match TRBD1. Germline V gene lookup returns CDR1 WSHSY and CDR2 SAAADI. This CDR3 region has 14 residues. V shed 6 bases, J shed 4 bases, and the junction held 5 bases outside the gene matches. The CDR3 reads CASRDRVDGNTIYF. In nucleotides, the CDR3 is TGCGCCAGCAGGGACAGGGTGGACGGAAACACCATATATTTT.

This chain links TRBV6-1 with TRBJ1-5; no clear D. Germline values: CDR1 MNHNS, CDR2 SASEGT. The CDR3 runs to 15 residues. Trimming shortened V by 0 bases and J by 9 bases, and 15 bases separated the two germline ends. CDR3 amino acids: CASSEAGKGGRPQHF. CDR3 nucleotides: TGTGCCAGCAGTGAAGCCGGAAAGGGAGGACGGCCCCAGCATTTT.

The gene calls are TRBV6-4 and TRBJ2-1; 8 bases align to TRBD2. Germline-derived CDR1 and CDR2 are MRHNA and SNTAGT. This CDR3 is 16 amino acids long. V trimming: 6 bases; J trimming: 10 bases; junction bases outside the gene matches: 17. CDR3 protein: CASSPGTRGFMREQFF. Here the CDR3 DNA reads TGTGCCAGCAGCCCCGGGACTAGAGGGTTCATGAGGGAGCAGTTCTTC.

This chain links TRBV2 with TRBJ2-2; 10 bases line up with TRBD1. The CDR3 is made up of 16 amino acids. Germline CDR1 reads SNHLY; CDR2 reads FYNNEI. Losses at the gene ends were 6 bases for V and 5 bases for J; bases not matched to a gene: 9. The DNA for the CDR3 is TGTGCCAGCAGACATCTGACAGGGGGCCGAACCGGGGAGCTGTTTTTT. Translation: CASRHLTGGRTGELFF.

The genes are TRBV6-5 and TRBJ1-1; D is ambiguous. This CDR3 contains 13 residues. V was clipped by 2 bases and J by 5 bases, with 9 bases between them. The germline V gene has CDR1 MNHEY and CDR2 SVGAGI. CDR3 amino acids: CASSYAAWTEAFF. CDR3 in DNA: TGTGCCAGCAGTTACGCAGCGTGGACTGAAGCTTTCTTT.

This chain uses TRBV14 with TRBJ2-1, with 16 bases aligning to TRBD2. Per the germline V gene, CDR1 is SGHDN and CDR2 is FVKESK. V gave up 3 bases and J gave up 4 bases; unmatched junction bases: 9. The length of the CDR3 is 19 residues. CDR3 sequence reads: CASSHVPGLAGGPYNEQFF. The CDR3 DNA is TGTGCCAGCAGCCATGTCCCGGGACTAGCGGGGGGGCCTTACAATGAGCAGTTCTTC.

This chain uses TRBV4-1 with TRBJ2-3; 8 bases match TRBD2. V was clipped by 1 base and J by 11 bases; unmatched bases: 11. The CDR3 spans 15 residues. Germline CDR1 and CDR2: MGHRA and YSYEKL. As DNA, the CDR3 is TGCGCCAGCAGCCAAGGTGTCGATAGCGGGATTAGGCAGTATTTT. Amino acids: CASSQGVDSGIRQYF.

The chain has TRBV18 and TRBJ2-7; TRBD2 is a possible D gene (5 bases). CDR1 KGHSH and CDR2 LQKENI come from the germline V gene. Deletions cut 3 bases from V and 0 bases from J, with 15 bases between. The CDR3 has 16 amino acids. The CDR3 bases are TGTGCCAGCTCACCGTACGGCGAAGGGAGCTCCTACGAGCAGTACTTC. It codes for CASSPYGEGSSYEQYF. Using reference TRBV18 and TRBJ2-7 for the parts outside the CDR3, the full variable domain is NAGVMQNPRHLVRRRGQEARLRCSPMKGHSHVYWYRQLPEEGLKFMVYLQKENIIDESGMPKERFSAEFPKEGPSILRIQQVVRGDSAAYFCASSPYGEGSSYEQYFGPGTRLTVT.

The J gene is TRBJ2-7, the V gene TRBV6-5; TRBD1 matches 9 bases. The germline gives CDR1 MNHEY, CDR2 SVGAGI. The CDR3 spans 14 residues. Trimming took 6 bases from V and 7 from J; bases not matched to a gene: 10. The CDR3 loop reads CASSLGQGRWEQYF. The CDR3 bases are TGTGCCAGCAGCCTCGGACAGGGGAGGTGGGAGCAGTACTTC.

The chain employs TRBV5-1 and TRBJ1-2, with D perhaps matching TRBD1 (5 bases). Trimming cost V 5 bases and J 2 bases, with 13 bases left between them. This CDR3 region has 14 residues. From germline, CDR1 is SGHRS and CDR2 YFSETQ. CDR3 amino acids: CASSQNRRNYGYTF. The CDR3 DNA reads as TGCGCCAGCAGTCAAAACAGGAGAAACTATGGCTACACCTTC.

The J gene is TRBJ1-6, the V gene TRBV25-1, with 8 nucleotides matching TRBD1. This CDR3 is 15 amino acids long. Germline trimming cut 1 base from V and 7 bases from J; bases unmatched to any gene: 3. CDR1 and CDR2 from the germline V gene are MGHDK and SYGVNS. Written as DNA, the CDR3 is TGTGCCAGCAGTGAATGGGGACAGGTCAATTCACCCCTCCACTTT. Encoded protein: CASSEWGQVNSPLHF.

V gene TRBV7-9 combines with J gene TRBJ2-7; TRBD1 is a possible D gene (5 bases). The CDR3 runs to 14 residues. Germline-derived CDR1 and CDR2 are SEHNR and FQNEAQ (reference sequence). Trimming stripped 3 bases from V and 5 bases from J, with 14 bases between. The CDR3 spells CASSFITGAHEQYF. CDR3 in DNA: TGTGCCAGCAGCTTCATCACAGGTGCCCACGAGCAGTACTTC. Full variable domain (missing parts from reference TRBV7-9 and TRBJ2-7): DTGVSQNPRHKITKRGQNVTFRCDPISEHNRLYWYRQTLGQGPEFLTYFQNEAQLEKSRLLSDRFSAERPKGSFSTLEIQRTEQGDSAMYLCASSFITGAHEQYFGPGTRLTVT.

The CDR3 here is CASKRGRLNEKLFF. CDR3 DNA: TGTGCCAGCAAGCGCGGCAGACTAAATGAAAAACTGTTTTTT. The chain carries TRBV28 and TRBJ1-4; no reliable D call. In germline, CDR1 is MDHEN, CDR2 SYDVKM. The CDR3 sequence is 14 residues long. Deletions cut 7 bases from V and 5 bases from J, with 14 bases between.

The rearrangement links TRBV5-1 to TRBJ2-1; TRBD2 is a possible D gene (6 bases). Trimming shortened V by 4 bases and J by 4 bases, and 12 bases separated the two germline ends. The CDR3 extends over 14 amino acids. Germline V gives CDR1 SGHRS, CDR2 YFSETQ. The CDR3 spells CASSQAGGYNEQFF. CDR3 sequence (DNA): TGCGCCAGCAGCCAGGCCGGGGGATACAATGAGCAGTTCTTC.

The chain carries TRBV27 and TRBJ2-2, with 9 bases matching TRBD2. The germline V gene encodes CDR1 MNHEY and CDR2 SMNVEV (reference sequence). V lost 5 bases and J lost 0; bases outside the gene matches: 4. The CDR3 is 16 amino acids. The CDR3 DNA reads TGTGCCAGCAGTGCCCTAGCGGGGCCGAACACCGGGGAGCTGTTTTTT. Translated, it gives CASSALAGPNTGELFF.

The rearrangement uses TRBV5-1 and TRBJ2-2; a weak D match, TRBD1 (6 bases). V lost 3 bases, J lost 5 bases, and 17 bases lay in between. Per the germline V gene, CDR1 is SGHRS and CDR2 is YFSETQ. The CDR3 is 16 amino acids. The CDR3 loop is CASSSMTGTKTGELFF. In DNA form, the CDR3 reads TGCGCCAGCAGCTCGATGACAGGTACCAAAACCGGGGAGCTGTTTTTT.

V is TRBV27 and J is TRBJ1-5; 7 nucleotides line up with TRBD1. After removal of 6 bases from V and 6 bases from J, the junction contained 5 bases not matched to a gene. Per germline, CDR1 MNHEY and CDR2 SMNVEV (reference sequence). The length of the CDR3 is 13 residues. DNA for the CDR3: TGTGCCAGCAGCACCCAGGGGGTTCAGCCCCAGCATTTT. Amino acids: CASSTQGVQPQHF.

This sequence joins TRBV6-1 and TRBJ2-7, with TRBD1 matching over 10 bases. This CDR3 is 14 amino acids long. Germline CDR1 and CDR2: MNHNS and SASEGT. Germline trimming cut 1 base from V and 5 bases from J; bases unmatched to any gene: 2. The DNA for the CDR3 is TGTGCCAGCAGTGAAGGACAGGGGGCCCACGAGCAGTACTTC. This gives the protein CASSEGQGAHEQYF.

The rearrangement links TRBV6-5 to TRBJ2-5; TRBD2 might be the D (5 bases). CDR3 length: 16 residues. In germline, CDR1 is MNHEY, CDR2 SVGAGI. Between the trimmed V and J ends, which lost 0 bases and 5 bases, there was a span of 16 bases. Here the CDR3 DNA reads TGTGCCAGCAGTTACTCGGGCAGGACCGTAGCGGAGACCCAGTACTTC. Protein: CASSYSGRTVAETQYF.

The genes are TRBV7-6 and TRBJ1-4; 7 bases line up with TRBD1. Trimming at V came to 5 bases and at J to 10 bases, leaving 10 bases not matched to a gene. Per the germline V gene, CDR1 is SGHVS and CDR2 is FNYEAQ. CDR3 length: 14 amino acids. The DNA of the CDR3 is TGTGCCAGCAGCCCAGACAGGGCTGGAGGAAAACTGTTTTTT. Residues: CASSPDRAGGKLFF.

The V call is TRBV6-5, the J call TRBJ1-2; 9 positions match TRBD1. The germline gives CDR1 MNHEY, CDR2 SVGAGI. V dropped 0 bases and J dropped 6; count of bases not matched to a gene: 2. There are 14 residues in the CDR3. CDR3 region: CASSYSGTGNGYTF. CDR3 DNA: TGTGCCAGCAGTTACTCCGGGACAGGGAATGGCTACACCTTC.

J is TRBJ2-1 and V is TRBV7-6; TRBD2 matches at 14 bases. Germline trimming cut 2 bases from V and 8 bases from J; bases unmatched to any gene: 5. In germline, CDR1 is SGHVS, CDR2 FNYEAQ. The CDR3 is 16 amino acids. Here the CDR3 DNA reads TGTGCCAGCAGCTTAATGGGACTAGCGGGGGCGGATGAGCAGTTCTTC. It codes for CASSLMGLAGADEQFF.